Listed here are 18 T cell receptor beta chains from one sample, sequenced in a study of T cells in Graves' hyperthyroidism and ophthalmopathy. Amplified TCR beta CDR3 regions derived from RNA transcripts. Using the HTBI primer set, a first-round RT-PCR was run on the TCR CDR3. A single record per CDR3 protein comes from TCRdb applying MiXCR to the multiplex PCR reads. The sample lists approximately 400,000 distinct CDR3 sequences; 15% to 18% were seen once. Sequenced: blood. Every receptor here comes from a woman under 30 with Graves' hyperthyroidism.

The genes are TRBV25-1 and TRBJ2-1; TRBD2 matches at 8 bases. Per germline, CDR1 MGHDK and CDR2 SYGVNS. The CDR3 length is 16 residues. The junction had 7 bases not matched to a gene; V was cut back by 3 bases and J by 3 bases. The CDR3 DNA is TGTGCCAGCAGTGAGCCCTCGGGGGGGTTCTACAATGAGCAGTTCTTC. Its protein is CASSEPSGGFYNEQFF.

In this sample, this clonotype turned up many times. The chain carries TRBV5-1 and TRBJ2-6; TRBD2 matches 7 bases. The CDR3 consists of 16 residues. Trimming at V came to 3 bases and at J to 0 bases, leaving 3 bases not matched to a gene. Germline assignment: CDR1 SGHRS and CDR2 YFSETQ. As DNA, the CDR3 is TGCGCCAGCAGCTACGGGACTACCTCTGGGGCCAACGTCCTGACTTTC. It encodes CASSYGTTSGANVLTF. The whole variable domain, filled in from reference TRBV5-1 and TRBJ2-6, reads KAGVTQTPRYLIKTRGQQVTLSCSPISGHRSVSWYQQTPGQGLQFLFEYFSETQRNKGNFPGRFSGRQFSNSRSEMNVSTLELGDSALYLCASSYGTTSGANVLTFGAGSRLTVL.

In its sample, this clonotype was seen many times. The gene calls are TRBV11-2 and TRBJ1-1; tentatively, D is TRBD1 (5 bases). CDR1 is SGHAT and CDR2 is FQNNGV in the germline V gene. With 3 bases removed from V and 5 bases from J, the gap between germline ends came to 16 bases. CDR3 length: 15 amino acids. The CDR3 protein is CASSLQGRVGTEAFF. CDR3 nucleotides: TGTGCCAGCAGCTTGCAGGGTAGGGTGGGGACTGAAGCTTTCTTT.

The V and J genes are TRBV6-1 and TRBJ2-3, with D perhaps TRBD2 (5 bases). The CDR3 has 13 residues. With 3 bases removed from V and 6 bases from J, the gap between germline ends came to 10 bases. Germline V lookup: CDR1 MNHNS, CDR2 SASEGT. The CDR3 protein is CASSELAEDTQYF. The DNA for the CDR3 is TGTGCCAGCAGTGAGCTAGCCGAGGATACGCAGTATTTT.

This clonotype was recorded many times. The chain employs TRBV20-1 and TRBJ2-7; 9 nucleotides match TRBD2. With 6 bases clipped from V and 3 bases from J, the junction kept 3 bases outside the gene matches. Germline-derived CDR1 and CDR2 are DFQATT and SNEGSKA (reference sequence). The CDR3 has 12 amino acids. DNA for the CDR3: TGCAGTGCCCGCGGGGGGGACTACGAGCAGTACTTC. Protein sequence: CSARGGDYEQYF.

This clonotype was recorded at least ten times. The rearrangement links TRBV20-1 to TRBJ1-2; D unclear. This CDR3 has 11 amino acids. V was cut by 4 bases and J by 7 bases, with 10 bases left in between. Germline CDR1 is DFQATT and CDR2 is SNEGSKA (reference sequence). The CDR3 here is CSAKGLSGYTF. CDR3 DNA sequence: TGCAGTGCTAAAGGGTTAAGTGGCTACACCTTC.

This clonotype was detected ten times or more. This sequence joins TRBV25-1 and TRBJ2-5, with D hard to call. There are 15 residues in the CDR3. Per the germline V gene, CDR1 is MGHDK and CDR2 is SYGVNS. V lost 3 bases to trimming and J lost 1 base, with 12 bases between them. The CDR3 reads CASSESTDLQETQYF. The CDR3 nucleotides are TGTGCCAGCAGTGAGTCCACAGATCTCCAAGAGACCCAGTACTTC.

This clonotype occurred a few times. The rearrangement joins TRBV3-1 to TRBJ1-1; D ambiguous. Deletions cut 0 bases from V and 11 bases from J, with 19 bases between. This CDR3 is built from 15 residues. In germline, CDR1 is LGHDT, CDR2 YNNKEL (reference sequence). The CDR3 coding sequence is TGTGCCAGCAGCCAAGAGGAATTGGCACCCCATACGGCTTTCTTT. Residues: CASSQEELAPHTAFF.

The V gene is TRBV12-3 or TRBV12-4, the J gene TRBJ2-7, with 10 bases that match TRBD2. The CDR3 is 15 residues long. Trimming at V came to 6 bases and at J to 2 bases, leaving 7 bases not matched to a gene. The CDR3 DNA is TGTGCCAGCAGAGTTACTAGCGGGGAGCCCTACGAGCAGTACTTC. This codes for CASRVTSGEPYEQYF.

This clonotype came up a few times. The rearrangement joins TRBV7-3 to TRBJ2-1; D remains unclear. CDR1 and CDR2 (germline): SGHTA, FQGTGA. V was trimmed by 1 base and J by 1 base, leaving 5 bases between them. This CDR3 comprises 14 residues. Written as DNA, the CDR3 is TGTGCCAGCAGCTTAATGGGTTCCTACAATGAGCAGTTCTTC. It specifies CASSLMGSYNEQFF.

The sample holds many counts of this clonotype. The J gene is TRBJ1-2, the V gene TRBV7-2, with no clear D. The CDR3 runs to 15 residues. Trimming shortened V by 5 bases and J by 7 bases, and 20 bases separated the two germline ends. The germline CDR1 and CDR2 sequences are SGHTA and FQGNSA. The CDR3 protein is CASSLPPGAPGGYTF. DNA of the CDR3: TGTGCCAGCAGCCTACCTCCGGGCGCCCCCGGTGGCTACACCTTC.

This clonotype was counted ten times or more. The J gene is TRBJ2-7, the V gene TRBV3-1; 14 bases are shared with TRBD2. Trimming took 0 bases from V and 5 from J; bases not matched to a gene: 9. The CDR3 contains 18 residues. Germline-derived CDR1 and CDR2 are LGHDT and YNNKEL (reference sequence). CDR3 sequence reads: CASSQETSGGAVVNEQYF. In nucleotides, the CDR3 is TGTGCCAGCAGCCAAGAGACTAGCGGGGGGGCCGTGGTTAACGAGCAGTACTTC.

This clonotype was counted a few times. The chain joins TRBV7-9 to TRBJ1-2; the D is unclear. Looked up from germline, CDR1 is SEHNR and CDR2 is FQNEAQ (reference sequence). This CDR3 region has 15 residues. Trimming removed 5 bases at V and 4 bases at J, with 17 bases between. The CDR3 coding sequence is TGTGCCAGCAGCGTAACCGGGAGATCCCTCTATGGCTACACCTTC. Translating it yields CASSVTGRSLYGYTF.

The table lists this clonotype with many counts. The chain is built from TRBV20-1 and TRBJ1-5; tentative D call: TRBD1 (5 bases). CDR1 DFQATT and CDR2 SNEGSKA come from the germline V gene (reference sequence). The V end was cut by 3 bases, the J end by 3 bases, with 15 bases between. This CDR3 comprises 15 residues. The CDR3 here is CSASHRGGINQPQHF. CDR3 sequence (DNA): TGCAGTGCTAGCCACCGTGGGGGGATCAATCAGCCCCAGCATTTT.

This clonotype was counted many times. V usage is TRBV20-1 and J usage is TRBJ1-1; the D is unclear. CDR1 and CDR2 from the germline V gene are DFQATT and SNEGSKA (reference sequence). The CDR3 extends over 13 amino acids. V was shortened by 1 base and J by 7 bases, with 13 bases between the two germline ends. CDR3: CSARVYMDNEAFF. The CDR3 DNA reads TGCAGTGCTAGAGTTTATATGGATAATGAAGCTTTCTTT.

The chain joins TRBV27 to TRBJ1-5, with TRBD1 matching 9 bases. CDR3 length: 18 residues. The germline V gene has CDR1 MNHEY and CDR2 SMNVEV (reference sequence). The V segment lost 6 bases and the J segment 0 bases; nucleotides outside the gene matches: 12. The CDR3 loop is CASRRRGQGEYSNQPQHF. The CDR3, as DNA: TGTGCCAGCAGAAGACGGGGACAGGGAGAATATAGCAATCAGCCCCAGCATTTT.

This clonotype was observed at least ten times. This chain links TRBV5-6 with TRBJ2-6; D is perhaps TRBD1 (6 bases). The germline V and J ends were trimmed by 1 base and 4 bases, with 12 bases remaining between them. The CDR3 extends over 16 amino acids. Germline CDR1 SGHDT, CDR2 YYEEEE. CDR3 nucleotides: TGTGCCAGCAGCTTGTTTCAGGGGCTGGGGGCCAACGTCCTGACTTTC. Translated, it gives CASSLFQGLGANVLTF.

The genes are TRBV11-2 and TRBJ2-3; 11 bases are a match to TRBD2. Germline trimming cut 2 bases from V and 3 bases from J; bases unmatched to any gene: 13. The CDR3 consists of 19 residues. Germline CDR1 SGHAT, CDR2 FQNNGV. The CDR3 nucleotides read TGTGCCAGCAGCTTAATCAATCAGAGACTAGCGGGGCCAACAGATACGCAGTATTTT. Protein: CASSLINQRLAGPTDTQYF.